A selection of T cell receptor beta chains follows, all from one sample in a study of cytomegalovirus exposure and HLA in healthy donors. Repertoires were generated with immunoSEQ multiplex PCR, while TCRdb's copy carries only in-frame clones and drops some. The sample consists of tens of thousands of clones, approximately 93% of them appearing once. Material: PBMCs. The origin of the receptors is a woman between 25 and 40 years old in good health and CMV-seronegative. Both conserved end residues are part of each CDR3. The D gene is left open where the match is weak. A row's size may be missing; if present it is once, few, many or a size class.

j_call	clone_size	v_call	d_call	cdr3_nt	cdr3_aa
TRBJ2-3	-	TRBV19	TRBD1	TGTGCCAGTAGTAGACAGGGGGACACAGATACGCAGTATTTT	CASSRQGDTDTQYF
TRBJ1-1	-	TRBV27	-	TGTGCCAGCAGTAAGACAGAAAACACTGAAGCTTTCTTT	CASSKTENTEAFF
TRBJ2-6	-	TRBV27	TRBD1	TGTGCCAGCAGTTTAAGGGGACAGCGCTCTGGGGCCAACGTCCTGACTTTC	CASSLRGQRSGANVLTF
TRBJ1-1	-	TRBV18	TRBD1	TGTGCCAGCTCACCTTTGGACAGGAGTTTTGGCACTGAAGCTTTCTTT	CASSPLDRSFGTEAFF
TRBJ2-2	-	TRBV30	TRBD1	TGTGCCGGTGGCGGACAGGGGGACGGGGAGCTGTTTTTT	CAGGGQGDGELFF
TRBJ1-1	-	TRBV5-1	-	TGCGCCAGCAGCTCAGGGGAAGTGAACACTGAAGCTTTCTTT	CASSSGEVNTEAFF
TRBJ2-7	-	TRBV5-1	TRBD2	TGCGCCAGCAGCTTGGCCGCTAGCGGGAGTTCATATCCCTACGAGCAGTACTTC	CASSLAASGSSYPYEQYF
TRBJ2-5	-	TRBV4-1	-	-	CASSQPVGEGTGQYF
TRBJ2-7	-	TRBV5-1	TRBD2	TGCGCCAGCAGTGGGGGACTAGCGGGTTCCTACGAGCAGTACTTC	CASSGGLAGSYEQYF
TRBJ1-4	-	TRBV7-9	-	TGTGCCAGCAGCTTAGGGCGGGCACCAAGTAATGAAAAACTGTTTTTT	CASSLGRAPSNEKLFF
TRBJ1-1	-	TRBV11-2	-	TGTGCCAGCAGCTTAGAATCGGGGACTGAAGCTTTCTTT	CASSLESGTEAFF
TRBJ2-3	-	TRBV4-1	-	TGCGCCAGCAGCCAAAGAATGGAGGCTAGCACAGATACGCAGTATTTT	CASSQRMEASTDTQYF
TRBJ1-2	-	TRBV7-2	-	TGTGCCAGCAGCCCACAGGGACCTACTAACTATGGCTACACCTTC	CASSPQGPTNYGYTF
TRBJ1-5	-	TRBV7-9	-	TGTGCCAGCAGCATCTCGGGGAATCAGCCCCAGCATTTT	CASSISGNQPQHF
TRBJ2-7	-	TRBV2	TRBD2	TGTGCCAGCAGTCAGACTAGCGGGGGGGCCGGCGAGCAGTACTTC	CASSQTSGGAGEQYF
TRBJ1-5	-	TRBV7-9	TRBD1	TGTGCCAGCAGCCCCAGGGGGGCAGCTGGTGAGCCCCAGCATTTT	CASSPRGAAGEPQHF
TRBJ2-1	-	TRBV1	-	TGCACCAGCAGCCAAGAAAGACTAGCGTCCTTTATTGAGCAGTTCTTC	CTSSQERLASFIEQFF
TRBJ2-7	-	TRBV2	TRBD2	TGTGCCAGCCGACTAGCGGGATTTGGGAACGAGCAGTACTTC	CASRLAGFGNEQYF
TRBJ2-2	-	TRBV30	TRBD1	TGTGCCTGGAGTGTAAGGGGACAGGGTTCCGGGGAGCTGTTTTTT	CAWSVRGQGSGELFF
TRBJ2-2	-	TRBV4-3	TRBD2	TGCGCCAGCAGCCAAGATCTGGGACGGGGGGACTACACCGGGGAGCTGTTTTTT	CASSQDLGRGDYTGELFF
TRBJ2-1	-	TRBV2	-	TGTGCCAGCCCGGGGAGTCGGGTTAATGAGCAGTTCTTC	CASPGSRVNEQFF
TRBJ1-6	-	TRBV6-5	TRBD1	TGTGCCAGCAGTTACGACAGGGCCGTGTCTTCACCCCTCCACTTT	CASSYDRAVSSPLHF
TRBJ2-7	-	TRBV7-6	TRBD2	TGTGCCAGCAGCCGTACACCTAGCGGGACTGCCGAGTACTTC	CASSRTPSGTAEYF
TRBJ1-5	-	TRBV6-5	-	TGTGCCAGCAGGAACACCAGGGATCAGCCCCAGCATTTT	CASRNTRDQPQHF
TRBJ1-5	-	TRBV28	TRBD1	TGTGCCAGCAGTTTTTCGGGACAGGGCAATCAGCCCCAGCATTTT	CASSFSGQGNQPQHF
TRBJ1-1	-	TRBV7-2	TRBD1	TGTGCCAGCAGCTCCGGACAGGGAGTCTCTGAAGCTTTCTTT	CASSSGQGVSEAFF
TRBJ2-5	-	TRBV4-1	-	TGCGCCAGCAGCCAAGAAGGCGTTCCAGGCAGGGAGACCCAGTACTTC	CASSQEGVPGRETQYF
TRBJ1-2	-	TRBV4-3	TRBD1	TGCGCCAGCAGCCAAGATAGGGGACAGGGGTATGGCTACACCTTC	CASSQDRGQGYGYTF
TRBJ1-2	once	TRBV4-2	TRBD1	TGTGCCAGCAGTCCACAGCCGGACAGGGGTGACTATGGCTACACCTTC	CASSPQPDRGDYGYTF
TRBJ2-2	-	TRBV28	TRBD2	TGTGCCAGCTGGCCAGCGGGGGGGCGACTTAGGACCGGGGAGCTGTTTTTT	CASWPAGGRLRTGELFF
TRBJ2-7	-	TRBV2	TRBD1	TGTGCCACCTCGGTAGGGACAGGGAGCTACGAGCAGTACTTC	CATSVGTGSYEQYF
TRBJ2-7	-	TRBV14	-	TGTGCCAGCAGCCAAGACGTCGGCGAGCAGTACTTC	CASSQDVGEQYF
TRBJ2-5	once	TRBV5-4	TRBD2	TGTGCCAGCAGCTTGTCAGCGGGAGTTGGAGAGACCCAGTACTTC	CASSLSAGVGETQYF
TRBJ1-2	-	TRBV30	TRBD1	TGTGCCTGGAAAGGGGACAGCAACTATGGCTACACCTTC	CAWKGDSNYGYTF
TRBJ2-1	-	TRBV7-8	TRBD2	TGTGCCAGCAGTCGAAGCGGGAGTCACAATGAGCAGTTCTTC	CASSRSGSHNEQFF
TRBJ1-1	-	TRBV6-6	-	TGTGCCTCACTTTCGTTCGGTAACACTGAAGCTTTCTTT	CASLSFGNTEAFF
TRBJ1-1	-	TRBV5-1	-	TGCGCCAGCAGCTTAGCGGGTGCGGGAGGCACTGAAGCTTTCTTT	CASSLAGAGGTEAFF
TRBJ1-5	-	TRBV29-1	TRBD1	TGCAGCGTAGGAACCGGGACAGGGGCTCAGCCCCAGCATTTT	CSVGTGTGAQPQHF
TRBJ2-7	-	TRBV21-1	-	TGTGCCAGCACCCTAACTAGCGGATGGGCTCACGAGCAGTACTTC	CASTLTSGWAHEQYF
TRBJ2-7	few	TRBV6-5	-	TGTGCCAGCAGTCCCCGAGCGAACGAGCAGTACTTC	CASSPRANEQYF
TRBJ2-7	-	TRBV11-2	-	TGTGCCAGCAGCCCCCCGGGCTACGAGCAGTACTTC	CASSPPGYEQYF
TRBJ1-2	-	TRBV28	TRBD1	TGTGCCAGCAGTGGTGGACAGGGCCTTCTCGGTGGCTACACCTTC	CASSGGQGLLGGYTF
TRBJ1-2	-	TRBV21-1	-	TGTGCCCCTCAAGGAGAACAGGGGGTTAGGGGCTACACCTTC	CAPQGEQGVRGYTF
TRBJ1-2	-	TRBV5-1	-	TGCGCCAGCAGCTTGTCAGTTAACTATGGCTACACCTTC	CASSLSVNYGYTF
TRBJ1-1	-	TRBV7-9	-	TGTGCCAGCAGCTTCAAGACGACAGAAGATGACACTGAAGCTTTCTTT	CASSFKTTEDDTEAFF
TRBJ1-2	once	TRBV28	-	TGTGCCAGCAATTTAGGGGCCCCCGCGAACTATGGCTACACCTTC	CASNLGAPANYGYTF
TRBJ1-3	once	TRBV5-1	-	TGCGCCAGCAGCTCACAAGGACAGACAAACACCATATATTTT	CASSSQGQTNTIYF
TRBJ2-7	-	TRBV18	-	TGTGCCAGCTCACCCGGTACGGGGGGCGCCTACGAGCAGTACTTC	CASSPGTGGAYEQYF
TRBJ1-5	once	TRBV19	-	TGTGCCAGTACCGTAACCGGGACTGGCTATCAGCCCCAGCATTTT	CASTVTGTGYQPQHF
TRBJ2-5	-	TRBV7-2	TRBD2	TGTGCCAGCAGCAATGGGTTGATGAGCGGGGGGAAGACCCAGTACTTC	CASSNGLMSGGKTQYF
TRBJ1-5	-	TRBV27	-	TGTGCCAGCAGTCGGGGGGGGGTAAATCAGCCCCAGCATTTT	CASSRGGVNQPQHF
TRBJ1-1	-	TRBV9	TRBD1	TGTGCCAGCAGCCCTCACAGGGGTAACTTT	CASSPHRGNF
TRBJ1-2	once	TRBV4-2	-	TGTGCCAGCAGCCCACCCCGCACAGGGAACTATGGCTACACCTTC	CASSPPRTGNYGYTF
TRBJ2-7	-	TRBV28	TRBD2	TGTGCCTGCAGTATTGGACTAGCGGGGTACGAGCAGTACTTC	CACSIGLAGYEQYF
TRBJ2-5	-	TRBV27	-	TGTGCCAGCAGCTCCTACTCTAAAGGGGGGGTGCAAGAGACCCAGTACTTC	CASSSYSKGGVQETQYF
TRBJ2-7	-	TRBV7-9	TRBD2	TGTGCCAGCAGCTTAGGACTAGCGGGAAGGGGGAACGAGCAGTACTTC	CASSLGLAGRGNEQYF
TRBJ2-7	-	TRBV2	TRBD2	TGTGCCAGCAGTGAAGAACGGCCGGCGGGGGATTCAATCGAGCAGTACTTC	CASSEERPAGDSIEQYF